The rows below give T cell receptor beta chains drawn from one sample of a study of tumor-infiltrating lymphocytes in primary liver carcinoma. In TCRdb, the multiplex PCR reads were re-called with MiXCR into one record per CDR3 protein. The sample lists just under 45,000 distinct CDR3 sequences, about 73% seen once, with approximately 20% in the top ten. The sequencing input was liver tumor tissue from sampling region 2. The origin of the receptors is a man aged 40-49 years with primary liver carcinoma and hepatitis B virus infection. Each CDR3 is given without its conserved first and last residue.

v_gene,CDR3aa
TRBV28,ASSRTATNQPQH
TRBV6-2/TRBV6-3,ASTYEVPYEQY
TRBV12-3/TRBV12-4,ASSFLTGGLANTGELF
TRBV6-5,ASSLKQNSPLH
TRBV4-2,ASSQGRDGSGNIIY
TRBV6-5,AGSYSGLADQNRYNEQL
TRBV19,ASSISGYTGELF
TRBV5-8,ASSLVPSEQF
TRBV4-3,ASSQALDSGLPYEQY
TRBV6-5,ASSYSHGGEAYEQY
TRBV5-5,ASSPTLDYGYT
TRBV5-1,ASSSLTGANEQF
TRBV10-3,AISDTSLRDDRVYEQY
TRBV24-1,AISDPSGSSYNEQF
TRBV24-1,VTSRRENTGELF
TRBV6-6,ASSYYEETGDEQF
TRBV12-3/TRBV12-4,ASSHGTEETQY
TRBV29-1,SVGDGTNSALH
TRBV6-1,ASSVGPYPPQH
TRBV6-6,ASCLTVSSYAQY
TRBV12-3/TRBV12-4,ASSLSGVGGKLF
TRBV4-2,ASSQGQGADTKY
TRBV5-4,ASSPTSGKTKGRPQY
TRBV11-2,TSNLAGGPFDYEQY
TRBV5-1,DSNLGLAGEEF
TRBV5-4,ASGLPGTRDTQY
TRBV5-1,ARSVLTGVDTGELF
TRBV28,ASSLWGGNMVQQY
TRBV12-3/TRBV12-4,ASSPPVTSGHDQY
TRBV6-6,VCTHTGGSSPLH
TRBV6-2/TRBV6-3,ASSLDGHQETHY
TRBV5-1,ASSLDNPGGTDAF
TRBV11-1,ASSCWDTRELF
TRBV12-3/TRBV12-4,ASSLSGVGEKLF
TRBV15,ATRWAVNQPQR
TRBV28,ASSLSRGGREKLV
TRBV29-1,SVEADRGHAETQY
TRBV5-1,VSSFTGLKSYEQY
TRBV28,ASSFWREGEQY
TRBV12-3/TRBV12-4,ASSLWDRGMNTEAF
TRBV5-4,ANSTGQETQY
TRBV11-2,ASSMGGDRGISLSGANALT
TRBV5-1,AGDQIPGNEQF
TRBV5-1,ASSFTGLKSYKRY
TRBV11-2,DNSLTLAGASEQY
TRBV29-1,SGKTGMDGHT
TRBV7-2,ANSLLSSFGNQPQH